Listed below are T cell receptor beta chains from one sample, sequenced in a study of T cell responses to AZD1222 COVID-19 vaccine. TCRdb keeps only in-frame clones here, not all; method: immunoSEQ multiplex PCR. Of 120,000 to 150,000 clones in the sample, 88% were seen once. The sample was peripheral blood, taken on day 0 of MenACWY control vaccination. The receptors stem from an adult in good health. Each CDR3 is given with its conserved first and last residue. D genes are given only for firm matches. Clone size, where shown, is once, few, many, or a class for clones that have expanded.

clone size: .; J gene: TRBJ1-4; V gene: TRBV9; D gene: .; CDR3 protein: CASSAGGTVGEKLFF; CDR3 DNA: TGTGCCAGCAGCGCGGGGGGGACGGTGGGCGAAAAACTGTTTTTT
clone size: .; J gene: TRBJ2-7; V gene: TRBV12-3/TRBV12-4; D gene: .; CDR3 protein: CASSFRYSYEQYF; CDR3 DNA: TGTGCCAGCAGTTTCCGGTACTCCTACGAGCAGTACTTC
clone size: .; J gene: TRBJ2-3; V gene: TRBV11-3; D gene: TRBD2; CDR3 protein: CASSPRQRERTDTQYF; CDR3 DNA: TGTGCCAGCAGCCCAAGACAGCGGGAGCGGACAGATACGCAGTATTTT
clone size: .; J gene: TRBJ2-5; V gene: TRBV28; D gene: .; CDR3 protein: CASSLGAQETQYF; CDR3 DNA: TGTGCCAGCAGTTTAGGGGCCCAAGAGACCCAGTACTTC
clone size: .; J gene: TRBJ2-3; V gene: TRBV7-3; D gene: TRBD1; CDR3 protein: CASSPGTGSTDTQYF; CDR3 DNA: TGTGCCAGCAGCCCCGGGACAGGGAGCACAGATACGCAGTATTTT
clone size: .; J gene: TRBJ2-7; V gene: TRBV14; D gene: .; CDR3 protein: CASSYTTWDEQYF; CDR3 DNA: TGTGCCAGCAGCTACACCACATGGGACGAGCAGTACTTC
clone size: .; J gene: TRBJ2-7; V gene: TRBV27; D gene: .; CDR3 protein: CASRYHLSYEQYF; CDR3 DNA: TGTGCCAGCAGATACCACCTCTCCTACGAGCAGTACTTC
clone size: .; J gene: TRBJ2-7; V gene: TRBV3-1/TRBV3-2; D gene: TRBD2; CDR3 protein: CASSRDSGSSYEQYF; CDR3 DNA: TGTGCCAGCAGCCGCGATAGCGGGAGCTCCTACGAGCAGTACTTC
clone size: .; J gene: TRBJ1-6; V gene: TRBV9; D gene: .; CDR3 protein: CASSAGLSYNSPLHF; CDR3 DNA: TGTGCCAGCAGCGCAGGGCTCTCCTATAATTCACCCCTCCACTTT
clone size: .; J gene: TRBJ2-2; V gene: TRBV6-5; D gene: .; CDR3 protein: CASSYGAGAGELFF; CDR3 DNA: TGTGCCAGCAGTTACGGAGCGGGTGCCGGGGAGCTGTTTTTT
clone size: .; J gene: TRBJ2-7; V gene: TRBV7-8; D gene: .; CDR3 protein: CASSLGQNYEQYF; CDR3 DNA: TGTGCCAGCAGCTTAGGACAGAACTACGAGCAGTACTTC
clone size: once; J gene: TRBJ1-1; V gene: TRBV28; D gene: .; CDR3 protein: CASRSANTEAFF; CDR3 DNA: TGTGCCAGCAGAAGTGCGAACACTGAAGCTTTCTTT
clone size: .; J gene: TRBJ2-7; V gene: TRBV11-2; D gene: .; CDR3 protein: CASSRGALGNEQYF; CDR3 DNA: TGTGCCAGCAGCCGGGGGGCTTTAGGCAACGAGCAGTACTTC
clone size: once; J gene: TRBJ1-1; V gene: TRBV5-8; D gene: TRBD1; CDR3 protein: CASSPTGAKTEAFF; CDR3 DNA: TGTGCCAGCAGTCCTACAGGGGCGAAGACTGAAGCTTTCTTT
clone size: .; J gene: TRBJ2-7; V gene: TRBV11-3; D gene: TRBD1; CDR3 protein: CASSWGTGAYEQYF; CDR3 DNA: TGTGCCAGCAGCTGGGGGACAGGGGCGTACGAGCAGTACTTC
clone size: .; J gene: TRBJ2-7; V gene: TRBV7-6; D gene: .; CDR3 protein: CASSPGRSSPYEQYF; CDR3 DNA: TGTGCCAGCAGCCCAGGCCGTAGCTCCCCCTACGAGCAGTACTTC
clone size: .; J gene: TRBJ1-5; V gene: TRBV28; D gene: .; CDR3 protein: CASRTGSNQPQHF; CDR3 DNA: TGTGCCAGCAGAACAGGAAGCAATCAGCCCCAGCATTTT
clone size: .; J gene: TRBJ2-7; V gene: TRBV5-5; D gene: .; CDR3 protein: CASSSGGGEQYF; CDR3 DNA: TGTGCCAGCAGCTCAGGAGGGGGTGAGCAGTACTTC
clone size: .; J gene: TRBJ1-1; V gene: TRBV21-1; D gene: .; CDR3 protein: CASSKAPTEAFF; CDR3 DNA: TGTGCCAGCAGCAAAGCTCCGACTGAAGCTTTCTTT
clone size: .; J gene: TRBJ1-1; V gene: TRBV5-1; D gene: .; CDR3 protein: CASSLGALEMNTEAFF; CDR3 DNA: TGCGCCAGCAGCTTGGGCGCCTTGGAGATGAACACTGAAGCTTTCTTT
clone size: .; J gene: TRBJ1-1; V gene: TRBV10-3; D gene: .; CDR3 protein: CAISESRGGGVTEAFF; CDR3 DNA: TGTGCCATCAGTGAGTCGCGTGGGGGGGGAGTCACTGAAGCTTTCTTT
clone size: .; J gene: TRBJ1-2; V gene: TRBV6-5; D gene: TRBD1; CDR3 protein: CACVSRTGIYGYTF; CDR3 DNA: TGTGCTTGCGTTAGTCGGACAGGGATCTATGGCTACACCTTC
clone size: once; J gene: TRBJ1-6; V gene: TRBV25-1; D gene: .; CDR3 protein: CASTSSYNSPLHF; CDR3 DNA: TGTGCCAGCACCAGCTCCTATAATTCACCCCTCCACTTT
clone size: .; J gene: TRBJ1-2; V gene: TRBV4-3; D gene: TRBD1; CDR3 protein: CASSQDSQGAGGYTF; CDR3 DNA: TGCGCCAGCAGCCAAGATTCGCAGGGGGCAGGTGGCTACACCTTC
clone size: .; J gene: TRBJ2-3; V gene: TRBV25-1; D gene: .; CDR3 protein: CASSEISDSNTDTQYF; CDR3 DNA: TGTGCCAGCAGTGAAATCTCGGACAGTAACACAGATACGCAGTATTTT
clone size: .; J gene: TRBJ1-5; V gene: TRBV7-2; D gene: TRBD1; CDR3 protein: CASSLRGKQPQHF; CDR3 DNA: TGTGCCAGCAGCCTCAGGGGGAAACAGCCCCAGCATTTT
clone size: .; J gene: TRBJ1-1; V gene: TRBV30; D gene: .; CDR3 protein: CAWSADGSMNTEAFF; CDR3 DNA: TGTGCCTGGAGTGCGGACGGATCCATGAACACTGAAGCTTTCTTT
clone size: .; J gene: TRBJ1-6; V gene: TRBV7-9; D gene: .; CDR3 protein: CASSSASGRNSPLHF; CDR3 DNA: TGTGCCAGCAGCTCCGCGTCGGGGCGTAATTCACCCCTCCACTTT
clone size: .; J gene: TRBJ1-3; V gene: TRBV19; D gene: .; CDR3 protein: CASTLGWRGKSGNTIYF; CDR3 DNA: TGTGCCAGTACCTTAGGATGGAGGGGGAAGTCTGGAAACACCATATATTTT
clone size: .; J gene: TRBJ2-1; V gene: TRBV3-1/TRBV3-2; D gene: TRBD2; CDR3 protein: CASSQVLAGREFF; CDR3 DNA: TGTGCCAGCAGCCAAGTACTGGCGGGGAGGGAGTTCTTC
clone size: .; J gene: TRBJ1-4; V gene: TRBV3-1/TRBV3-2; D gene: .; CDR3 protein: CASSLRVINEKLFF; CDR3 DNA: TGTGCCAGCAGCCTCCGGGTTATTAATGAAAAACTGTTTTTT
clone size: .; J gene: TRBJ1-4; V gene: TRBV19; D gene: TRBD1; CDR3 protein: CASSTSGGLEKLFF; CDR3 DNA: TGTGCCAGTAGTACCTCAGGGGGACTGGAAAAACTGTTTTTT
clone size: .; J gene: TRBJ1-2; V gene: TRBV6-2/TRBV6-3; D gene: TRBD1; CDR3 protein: CASSRDRVYGYTF; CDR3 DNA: TGTGCCAGCAGTCGTGACAGGGTCTATGGCTACACCTTC
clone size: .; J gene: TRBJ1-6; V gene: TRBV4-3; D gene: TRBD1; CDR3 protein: CASSPTGRNSPLHF; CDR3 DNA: TGCGCCAGCAGCCCGACAGGGCGAAATTCACCCCTCCACTTT
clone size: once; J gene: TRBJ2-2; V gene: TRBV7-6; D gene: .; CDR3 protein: CASSEGLLGGELFF; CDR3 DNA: TGTGCCAGCAGCGAAGGACTTCTCGGCGGGGAGCTGTTTTTT
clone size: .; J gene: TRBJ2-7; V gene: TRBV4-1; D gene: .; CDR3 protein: CASSQDLLSGGRAYEQYF; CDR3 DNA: TGCGCCAGCAGCCAAGATCTACTATCCGGGGGCCGGGCCTACGAGCAGTACTTC
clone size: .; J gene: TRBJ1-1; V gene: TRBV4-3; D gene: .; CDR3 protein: CASSQENDGASEAFF; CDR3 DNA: TGCGCCAGCAGCCAAGAAAACGACGGCGCCTCTGAAGCTTTCTTT
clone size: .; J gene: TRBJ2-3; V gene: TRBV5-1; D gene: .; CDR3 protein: CASSPRQLPSTDTQYF; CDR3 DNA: TGCGCCAGCAGCCCCCGGCAGCTGCCAAGCACAGATACGCAGTATTTT
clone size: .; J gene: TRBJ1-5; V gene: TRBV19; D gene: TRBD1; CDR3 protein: CASSIRGQGVLAAQHF; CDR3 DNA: TGTGCCAGTAGTATTAGGGGACAGGGGGTTTTGGCGGCCCAGCATTTT
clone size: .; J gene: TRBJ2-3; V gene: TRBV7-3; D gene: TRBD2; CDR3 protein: CASSAGADTQYF; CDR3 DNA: TGTGCAAGCAGTGCGGGGGCAGATACGCAGTATTTT
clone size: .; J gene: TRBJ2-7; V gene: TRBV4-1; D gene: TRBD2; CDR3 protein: CASSLGLAYEQYF; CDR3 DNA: TGCGCCAGCAGCCTTGGACTAGCCTACGAGCAGTACTTC
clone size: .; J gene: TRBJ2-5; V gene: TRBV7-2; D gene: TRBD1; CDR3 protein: CASSQRGQGQETQYF; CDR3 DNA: TGTGCCAGCAGCCAACGGGGACAGGGCCAAGAGACCCAGTACTTC
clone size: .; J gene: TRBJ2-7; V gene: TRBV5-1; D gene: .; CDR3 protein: CASSLAGANSYEQYF; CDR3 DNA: TGCGCCAGCAGCTTGGCAGGCGCCAATTCCTACGAGCAGTACTTC
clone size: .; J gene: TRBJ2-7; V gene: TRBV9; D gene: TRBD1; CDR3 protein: CASSDTTDRVRNEQYF; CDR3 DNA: TGTGCCAGCAGCGACACAACCGACAGGGTAAGAAACGAGCAGTACTTC
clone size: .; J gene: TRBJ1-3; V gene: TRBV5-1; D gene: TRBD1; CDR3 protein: CASSWGTVGNTIYF; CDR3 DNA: TGCGCCAGCAGCTGGGGGACAGTCGGAAACACCATATATTTT
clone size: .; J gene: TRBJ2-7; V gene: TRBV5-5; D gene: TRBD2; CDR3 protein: CASSSIMTSGSHEQYF; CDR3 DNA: TGTGCCAGCAGCTCCATCATGACTAGCGGGAGCCACGAGCAGTACTTC
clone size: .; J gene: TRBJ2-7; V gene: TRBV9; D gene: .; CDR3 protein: CASSARGRGDRDYEQYF; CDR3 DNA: TGTGCCAGCAGCGCCAGGGGTAGAGGGGACCGGGACTACGAGCAGTACTTC
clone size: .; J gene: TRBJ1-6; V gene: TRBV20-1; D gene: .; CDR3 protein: CSASADTLHF; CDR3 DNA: TGCAGTGCCTCCGCGGATACCCTCCACTTT
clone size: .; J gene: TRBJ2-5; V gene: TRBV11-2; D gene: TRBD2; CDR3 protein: CASSSGTREETQYF; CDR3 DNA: TGTGCCAGCAGCTCCGGGACTAGAGAAGAGACCCAGTACTTC
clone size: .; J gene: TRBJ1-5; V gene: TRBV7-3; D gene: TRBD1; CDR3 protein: CASSLTGGDQPQHF; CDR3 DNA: TGTGCCAGCAGTTTGACAGGGGGGGATCAGCCCCAGCATTTT